This TCR beta chain was captured in a study of blood T cell repertoires in COVID-19. This CDR3 comprises 15 residues. Germline V gives CDR1 MDHEN, CDR2 SYDVKM. The V segment lost 1 base and the J segment 3 bases; nucleotides outside the gene matches: 1. This clone showed up just once. Per the study methods: Cell counts per sample came from amplifying reference gene primers. Generated by immunoSEQ multiplex PCR, the TCRdb table keeps only in-frame clones and is missing some. Clonal size and the V and J genes are those of that table, whereas D and trimming came from the DNA. The table shows 250,000 to 350,000 clones, with roughly 89% occurring only once.

The chain employs TRBV28 and TRBJ2-3; 10 bases fit TRBD2. Source material: peripheral blood. The TCR was taken from a young man with acute or convalescent COVID-19. DNA of the CDR3: TGTGCCAGCAGTTTATTAGCGGGAGGTACAGATACGCAGTATTTT. It is translated as CASSLLAGGTDTQYF.